These 27 T cell receptor beta chains share one sample of origin, sequenced in a study of identical twins. TCRdb re-analysed the 5' RACE reads in MiXCR, keeping a single row per CDR3 protein. This sample carries hundreds of thousands of distinct CDR3 sequences, 20% to 30% of them seen once, and the ten largest clones take 2.9%. The data were also submitted as part of a second study, on T cells expressing NK-cell markers.

The sample consisted of CD4+ T cells sorted from blood. These receptor sequences come from a woman aged 18-29 years in good health.

This clonotype has ten or more counts. V is TRBV5-1 and J is TRBJ1-1, with 10 bases identical to TRBD1. CDR3 length: 17 amino acids. V shed 8 bases and J 5 bases; nucleotides not matched to a gene: 18. Germline CDR1 SGHRS, CDR2 YFSETQ. DNA for the CDR3: TGCGCCAGTTCTAATTTCCGGGACAGGGGTACGGGTACTGAAGCTTTCTTT. Its protein product is CASSNFRDRGTGTEAFF.

The rearrangement links TRBV20-1 to TRBJ2-7; D unresolved. The germline CDR1 and CDR2 sequences are DFQATT and SNEGSKA (reference sequence). This CDR3 has 12 amino acids. The V and J ends lost 7 bases and 1 base respectively, with 11 bases between them. CDR3 nucleotides: TGCAGTGGAGTTGGTGGTTCCTACGAGCAGTACTTC. Translating it yields CSGVGGSYEQYF.

The sample holds a few counts of this clonotype. The rearrangement joins TRBV4-3 to TRBJ2-7; possibly TRBD2 for D (6 bases). Trimming pared 0 bases from V and 9 bases from J, leaving 15 bases between. Germline V CDR1 and CDR2: LGHNA, YSLEER. There are 14 residues in the CDR3. CDR3 loop: CASSQDHGGAGQYF. For the CDR3, the DNA is TGCGCCAGCAGCCAAGATCATGGAGGGGCCGGGCAGTACTTC.

The chain joins TRBV6-2 or TRBV6-3 to TRBJ2-7; maybe TRBD2 (7 bases). V dropped 6 bases and J dropped 3 bases, with 27 bases sitting between them. The CDR3 extends over 18 amino acids. Per germline, CDR1 MNHEY and CDR2 SVGEGT. The CDR3 here is CASSLTTLGEGVNYEQYF. The CDR3 DNA reads TGTGCCAGCAGCCTCACCACCCTCGGGGAGGGGGTTAACTACGAGCAGTACTTC.

A single count supports this clonotype. The chain combines TRBV20-1 with TRBJ2-3; D call uncertain. V was cut by 4 bases and J by 2 bases, with 4 bases left in between. Germline-derived CDR1 and CDR2 are DFQATT and SNEGSKA (reference sequence). The CDR3 is 11 amino acids. CDR3 in amino acids: CSAKHTDTQYF. The CDR3 bases are TGCAGTGCTAAACACACAGATACGCAGTATTTT.

The chain couples TRBV28 to TRBJ1-1; D remains ambiguous. V shed 7 bases and J shed 6 bases, with 9 bases lying between them. The CDR3 totals 11 residues. Germline CDR1 and CDR2: MDHEN and SYDVKM. CDR3 coding DNA: TGTGCCAGCACCCTTGGCGCTGAAGCTTTCTTT. This translates into CASTLGAEAFF.

This clonotype has more than one count but fewer than ten. This chain links TRBV5-1 with TRBJ2-3; D is uncertain. Germline assignment: CDR1 SGHRS and CDR2 YFSETQ. The V end was cut by 5 bases, the J end by 6 bases, with 19 bases between. There are 15 residues in the CDR3. CDR3 in amino acids: CASRDPPRDQDTQYF. CDR3 coding DNA: TGCGCCAGCAGGGACCCCCCAAGGGATCAGGATACGCAGTATTTT.

This clonotype has only a few counts. This chain connects TRBV20-1 to TRBJ2-1; tentatively, D is TRBD2 (5 bases). The V gene lost 3 bases and the J gene lost 0 bases, with 12 bases spanning the gap. The germline V gene encodes CDR1 DFQATT and CDR2 SNEGSKA (reference sequence). This CDR3 comprises 15 residues. CDR3 amino acids: CSASRLAYSYNEQFF. In DNA, the CDR3 is TGCAGTGCTAGTAGGTTAGCGTACTCCTACAATGAGCAGTTCTTC.

There are many counts of this clonotype. The gene calls are TRBV18 and TRBJ2-7; D remains ambiguous. The CDR3 covers 15 residues. Trimming shortened V by 1 base and J by 0 bases, and 10 bases separated the two germline ends. Germline V gene lookup returns CDR1 KGHSH and CDR2 LQKENI. DNA for the CDR3: TGTGCCAGCTCACCACAGGGCCATGTCTCCTACGAGCAGTACTTC. This sequence encodes CASSPQGHVSYEQYF.

Here the CDR3 reads CASSFSAGAGEQYF. CDR3 coding DNA: TGCGCCAGCAGCTTCTCAGCGGGAGCAGGCGAGCAGTACTTC. V gene TRBV5-1 combines with J gene TRBJ2-7; 8 bases align to TRBD2. The CDR3 loop spans 14 amino acids. Trimming at V came to 2 bases and at J to 6 bases, leaving 7 bases not matched to a gene. Germline lookup yields CDR1 SGHRS and CDR2 YFSETQ.

This clonotype was picked up a small number of times. This rearrangement joins TRBV10-3 to TRBJ1-1; possibly TRBD1 for D (6 bases). CDR3 length: 11 residues. V lost 11 bases and J 5 bases, leaving 12 bases between the germline ends. The germline CDR1 and CDR2 sequences are ENHRY and SYGVKD. The CDR3 sequence: CAAQGSTEAFF. DNA of the CDR3: TGTGCCGCACAGGGAAGTACTGAAGCTTTCTTT.

The chain combines TRBV10-2 with TRBJ1-1, with unresolved D. The germline V gene has CDR1 WSHSY and CDR2 SAAADI. The CDR3 runs to 13 residues. Trimming took 6 bases from V and 5 from J, leaving 13 bases between them. CDR3 sequence: CASRPLQQTEAFF. The CDR3 DNA reads as TGCGCCAGCAGACCCTTACAGCAAACTGAAGCTTTCTTT.

The chain links TRBV7-8 to TRBJ1-5; unclear D gene. Germline V gene data show CDR1 as SGHVS and CDR2 as FQNEAQ. V dropped 8 bases and J dropped 6 bases, with 14 bases sitting between them. The CDR3 runs to 13 residues. The CDR3 bases are TGTGCCAGCTCTGGAAGAGTGGGTCAGCCCCAGCATTTT. Translating it yields CASSGRVGQPQHF. Combining the CDR3 with reference TRBV7-8 and TRBJ1-5 gives the whole variable domain GAGVSQSPRYKVAKRGQDVALRCDPISGHVSLFWYQQALGQGPEFLTYFQNEAQLDKSGLPSDRFFAERPEGSVSTLKIQRTQQEDSAVYLCASSGRVGQPQHFGDGTRLSIL.

V gene TRBV2 combines with J gene TRBJ2-7; no definite D call. The germline CDR1 and CDR2 sequences are SNHLY and FYNNEI. Trimming stripped 0 bases from V and 0 bases from J, with 12 bases between. CDR3 length: 16 residues. The CDR3 is CASSEARRFSSYEQYF. DNA for the CDR3: TGTGCCAGCAGTGAAGCCCGACGGTTTAGCTCCTACGAGCAGTACTTC.

The rearrangement joins TRBV11-1 to TRBJ1-1; the D is unclear. The germline V gene has CDR1 SGHAT and CDR2 FQDESV (reference sequence). V dropped 3 bases and J dropped 1 base, with 6 bases sitting between them. This CDR3 has 13 residues. CDR3 loop: CASSFQQNTEAFF. The CDR3 region has the DNA TGTGCCAGCAGCTTTCAACAGAACACTGAAGCTTTCTTT. The whole variable domain, filled in from reference TRBV11-1 and TRBJ1-1, reads EAEVAQSPRYKITEKSQAVAFWCDPISGHATLYWYRQILGQGPELLVQFQDESVVDDSQLPKDRFSAERLKGVDSTLKIQPAELGDSAMYLCASSFQQNTEAFFGQGTRLTVV.

In DNA form, the CDR3 reads TGTGCCATCATGTGGTCTAGCGGGACCAACACCGGGGAGCTGTTTTTT. As protein: CAIMWSSGTNTGELFF. This chain links TRBV10-3 with TRBJ2-2, with 9 nucleotides matching TRBD2. This CDR3 has 16 residues. Germline CDR1 and CDR2: ENHRY and SYGVKD. Germline trimming cut 7 bases from V and 2 bases from J; bases unmatched to any gene: 8.

V usage is TRBV25-1 and J usage is TRBJ2-1; D gene uncertain. Trimming stripped 3 bases from V and 0 bases from J, with 12 bases between. This CDR3 contains 16 residues. The germline gives CDR1 MGHDK, CDR2 SYGVNS. CDR3 amino acids: CASSDFSSSSYNEQFF. Here the CDR3 DNA reads TGTGCCAGCAGTGATTTTTCGTCATCCTCCTACAATGAGCAGTTCTTC. The full variable domain, rest sourced from reference TRBV25-1 and TRBJ2-1, is EADIYQTPRYLVIGTGKKITLECSQTMGHDKMYWYQQDPGMELHLIHYSYGVNSTEKGDLSSESTVSRIRTEHFPLTLESARPSHTSQYLCASSDFSSSSYNEQFFGPGTRLTVL.

This clonotype was seen repeatedly, ten times or more. The chain links TRBV20-1 to TRBJ2-1, with D perhaps being TRBD1 or TRBD2 (6 bases each). In germline, CDR1 is DFQATT, CDR2 SNEGSKA (reference sequence). The CDR3 runs 11 residues. With 6 bases removed from V and 7 bases from J, the gap between germline ends came to 10 bases. The CDR3 protein is CSARGLNEQFF. In DNA, the CDR3 is TGCAGTGCCAGGGGACTGAATGAGCAGTTCTTC.

This clonotype was seen once. At one of its ends the junction is not consistent with the germline gene, which may arise from a read error. The chain carries TRBV5-3 and TRBJ2-7; 8 bases agree with TRBD1. TRBV5-3 is placed among ORFs of uncertain function. The CDR3 consists of 18 residues. CDR3 sequence reads: CARSLGFICRGRSYEQYF. CDR3 sequence (DNA): TGTGCCAGGAGCTTGGGGTTCATCTGCAGGGGGCGCTCCTACGAGCAGTACTTC.

This chain links TRBV5-4 with TRBJ2-5, with 7 bases that match TRBD2. Germline CDR1 is SGHNT and CDR2 is YYREEE (reference sequence). The CDR3 is made up of 16 amino acids. V shed 1 base, J shed 4 bases, and the junction held 10 bases outside the gene matches. The CDR3 loop reads CASSLMGMRERETQYF. The CDR3 DNA follows: TGTGCCAGCAGCTTGATGGGTATGCGGGAGAGAGAGACCCAGTACTTC.

This clonotype was seen only a few times. The V call is TRBV12-3 or TRBV12-4, the J call TRBJ1-2, with D possibly being TRBD1 (5 bases). Trimming took off 6 bases at V and 6 bases at J, with 26 bases between the two ends. The CDR3 covers 17 residues. DNA for the CDR3: TGTGCCAGCAGCGAATTCGCTAGAGGGGTTCGAAGTGATGGCTACACCTTC. As protein: CASSEFARGVRSDGYTF.

The chain employs TRBV29-1 and TRBJ2-1, with D perhaps TRBD1 (6 bases). CDR1 is SQVTM and CDR2 is ANQGSEA in the germline V gene. The CDR3 is 12 residues long. Trimming cost V 6 bases and J 4 bases, with 10 bases left between them. DNA for the CDR3: TGCAGCGTAGCGGACAGATACAATGAGCAGTTCTTC. This codes for CSVADRYNEQFF.

This clonotype has only a few counts. The gene calls are TRBV10-3 and TRBJ1-6; D unclear. V lost 3 bases and J lost 3, with 6 bases in between. Germline V gene lookup returns CDR1 ENHRY and CDR2 SYGVKD. The CDR3 is 14 residues long. CDR3 sequence: CAISDLRYNSPLHF. CDR3 nucleotides: TGTGCCATCAGTGACCTCCGCTATAATTCACCCCTCCACTTT.

The chain combines TRBV4-3 with TRBJ2-1; 8 nucleotides line up with TRBD2. The V gene's germline CDR1 is LGHNA and CDR2 YSLEER. The ends lost 3 bases at V and 8 bases at J; junction bases unmatched: 9. This CDR3 is built from 15 residues. The CDR3 is CASSHSSGKGYEQFF. The CDR3, as DNA: TGCGCCAGCAGCCACAGTAGCGGGAAGGGATATGAGCAGTTCTTC.

The chain combines TRBV5-8 with TRBJ1-2, with 8 bases matching TRBD1. CDR3 length equals 15 residues. V shed 0 bases, J shed 1 base, and the junction held 2 bases outside the gene matches. Germline V gene data show CDR1 as SGHTS and CDR2 as YDEGEE. The CDR3 region has the DNA TGTGCCAGCAGCTTGGGCGACAGGGGTAACTATGGCTACACCTTC. Translating it yields CASSLGDRGNYGYTF.

CDR3 in amino acids: CASSRGTSGHYEQYF. The CDR3 nucleotides are TGTGCCAGCAGCCGCGGGACTAGCGGACACTACGAGCAGTACTTC. The chain joins TRBV11-2 to TRBJ2-7; 11 positions agree with TRBD2. The V gene's germline CDR1 is SGHAT and CDR2 FQNNGV. J gave up 3 bases and V 5 bases, and 6 bases lay outside the gene matches. The CDR3 contains 15 residues.

The chain links TRBV5-1 to TRBJ2-1, with D possibly TRBD2 on 5 matching bases. Germline V gene lookup returns CDR1 SGHRS and CDR2 YFSETQ. CDR3 length: 15 residues. V was shortened by 2 bases and J by 5 bases, with 14 bases between the two germline ends. The CDR3 is CASSFRTGGHNEQFF. The CDR3 DNA follows: TGCGCCAGCAGCTTCCGGACTGGAGGACACAATGAGCAGTTCTTC.